A single sample gave rise to the 28 T cell receptor beta chains below, sequenced in a study of cytomegalovirus exposure and HLA in healthy donors. Vbeta (60) and Jbeta (13) primers were used in the PCR. TCRdb's table, derived via immunoSEQ multiplex PCR, lists solely in-frame clones and lacks some. The ten top clones account for approximately 1.6%, within a sample of 130,000 or so clones. The sample consisted of PBMCs. The receptors stem from a woman aged 40 to 50 in good health and CMV-seropositive.

The chain links TRBV7-9 to TRBJ1-1; 9 nucleotides agree with TRBD1. From germline, CDR1 is SEHNR and CDR2 FQNEAQ (reference sequence). This CDR3 is built from 14 residues. The V segment lost 5 bases and the J segment 10 bases; nucleotides outside the gene matches: 11. CDR3 coding DNA: TGTGCCAGCAGCCACCCCGGGACAGGGAGGGCAGCTTTCTTT. This translates into CASSHPGTGRAAFF.

The V gene is TRBV7-9, the J gene TRBJ1-2, with 7 bases that match TRBD1. The CDR3 covers 13 residues. The V gene's germline CDR1 is SEHNR and CDR2 FQNEAQ (reference sequence). V gave up 5 bases and J gave up 1 base; unmatched junction bases: 1. The CDR3 loop reads CASSQGVNYGYTF. In nucleotides, the CDR3 is TGTGCCAGCAGCCAGGGGGTTAACTATGGCTACACCTTC.

The chain recombines TRBV5-6 with TRBJ2-7, with 9 bases identical to TRBD1. From germline, CDR1 is SGHDT and CDR2 YYEEEE. The ends lost 6 bases at V and 4 bases at J; junction bases unmatched: 11. The CDR3 spans 15 residues. CDR3 loop: CASTKTGGEPYEQYF. In nucleotides, the CDR3 is TGTGCCAGCACTAAAACAGGGGGCGAACCTTACGAGCAGTACTTC. Based on the CDR3 plus reference TRBV5-6 and TRBJ2-7, the full variable domain is DAGVTQSPTHLIKTRGQQVTLRCSPKSGHDTVSWYQQALGQGPQFIFQYYEEEERQRGNFPDRFSGHQFPNYSSELNVNALLLGDSALYLCASTKTGGEPYEQYFGPGTRLTVT.

This chain connects TRBV19 to TRBJ2-2, with D hard to call. V was clipped by 2 bases and J by 2 bases, with 15 bases between them. CDR3 length: 17 residues. The germline CDR1 and CDR2 sequences are LNHDA and SQIVND (reference sequence). The CDR3 nucleotides are TGTGCCAGTAGTATACGACGGCAGGTGATCAACACCGGGGAGCTGTTTTTT. Translating gives CASSIRRQVINTGELFF.

V gene TRBV5-1 combines with J gene TRBJ2-2; 12 bases map to TRBD2. The CDR3 loop spans 19 amino acids. The J segment lost 4 bases and the V segment lost 3 bases, leaving 13 bases of the junction unmatched. CDR1 and CDR2 (germline): SGHRS, YFSETQ. Here the CDR3 reads CASSSGLAGLGNPTGELFF. CDR3 nucleotide sequence: TGCGCCAGCAGCTCGGGACTAGCGGGCCTAGGGAACCCCACCGGGGAGCTGTTTTTT.

The rearrangement uses TRBV7-8 and TRBJ1-5, with no clear D. V lost 5 bases, J lost 2 bases, and 7 bases lay in between. CDR3 length equals 13 residues. Germline V gives CDR1 SGHVS, CDR2 FQNEAQ. The CDR3 region is CASSPRGNQPQHF. The CDR3 coding sequence is TGTGCCAGCAGCCCCCGGGGCAATCAGCCCCAGCATTTT. Drawing the rest from reference TRBV7-8 and TRBJ1-5, the complete variable domain is GAGVSQSPRYKVAKRGQDVALRCDPISGHVSLFWYQQALGQGPEFLTYFQNEAQLDKSGLPSDRFFAERPEGSVSTLKIQRTQQEDSAVYLCASSPRGNQPQHFGDGTRLSIL.

The chain is built from TRBV27 and TRBJ2-1; 10 bases align to TRBD2. There are 18 residues in the CDR3. Trimming cost V 2 bases and J 6 bases; bases outside gene matches: 13. Germline V gene sequence: CDR1 MNHEY, CDR2 SMNVEV (reference sequence). CDR3 nucleotide sequence: TGTGCCAGCAGTTTACTAGCGGGAGCGCATATAACGGGCAATGAGCAGTTCTTC. It encodes CASSLLAGAHITGNEQFF.

J is TRBJ2-2 and V is TRBV5-1; perhaps TRBD1 as D (5 bases). With 0 bases removed from V and 0 bases from J, the gap between germline ends came to 9 bases. CDR3 length equals 16 residues. The V gene's germline CDR1 is SGHRS and CDR2 YFSETQ. The CDR3 nucleotides read TGCGCCAGCAGCTTGGTAGCAGGGCCGAACACCGGGGAGCTGTTTTTT. The encoded protein is CASSLVAGPNTGELFF.

The rearrangement joins TRBV27 to TRBJ2-7, with 7 bases aligning to TRBD1. The CDR3 length is 14 residues. Germline V gene data show CDR1 as MNHEY and CDR2 as SMNVEV (reference sequence). V shed 5 bases, J shed 3 bases, and the junction held 7 bases outside the gene matches. The DNA for the CDR3 is TGTGCCAGCAGTCTGACAGGGTTAGACTACGAGCAGTACTTC. The encoded protein is CASSLTGLDYEQYF.

The chain links TRBV7-2 to TRBJ1-2; 7 positions match TRBD1. V dropped 6 bases and J dropped 5; count of bases not matched to a gene: 9. Germline loops: CDR1 SGHTA, CDR2 FQGNSA. The CDR3 has 14 amino acids. Written as DNA, the CDR3 is TGTGCCAGCAGATCCGGGACAGCCCTTTATGGCTACACCTTC. It specifies CASRSGTALYGYTF.

This chain uses TRBV7-8 with TRBJ2-7, with 9 positions matching TRBD1. V lost 5 bases, J lost 5 bases, and 13 bases stayed unmatched. The CDR3 spans 16 residues. Germline values: CDR1 SGHVS, CDR2 FQNEAQ. The CDR3 reads CASSRGGDRGRDEQYF. The CDR3 DNA follows: TGTGCCAGCAGCCGAGGGGGCGACAGGGGGAGGGACGAGCAGTACTTC.

This chain uses TRBV28 with TRBJ1-5; D is unresolved. V was cut by 3 bases and J by 0 bases, with 9 bases left in between. Germline-derived CDR1 and CDR2 are MDHEN and SYDVKM. The CDR3 covers 15 residues. For the CDR3, the DNA is TGTGCCAGCAGTTTTCCCACTGATAGCAATCAGCCCCAGCATTTT. Protein sequence: CASSFPTDSNQPQHF.

The rearrangement uses TRBV6-4 and TRBJ2-3; tentatively, D is TRBD2 (6 bases). CDR1 is MRHNA and CDR2 is SNTAGT in the germline V gene. Trimming removed 3 bases at V and 2 bases at J, with 9 bases between. CDR3 length: 14 residues. CDR3 residues: CASSEEGLTDTQYF. The CDR3 DNA is TGTGCCAGCAGTGAGGAGGGGCTCACAGATACGCAGTATTTT.

Here the CDR3 DNA reads TGTGCCAGCAGCCGGACAGGGGGCGCGACAGATACGCAGTATTTT. It codes for CASSRTGGATDTQYF. The chain has TRBV6-1 and TRBJ2-3; 11 nucleotides agree with TRBD1. CDR1 MNHNS and CDR2 SASEGT come from the germline V gene. The CDR3 is made up of 15 amino acids. The ends lost 6 bases at V and 3 bases at J; junction bases unmatched: 5.

The chain joins TRBV6-4 to TRBJ2-7; 8 bases agree with TRBD2. From germline, CDR1 is MRHNA and CDR2 SNTAGT. With 1 base clipped from V and 7 bases from J, the junction kept 3 bases outside the gene matches. The CDR3 has 13 residues. The CDR3 coding sequence is TGTGCCAGCAGTGACTACGCGGGAGGAGAGCAGTACTTC. Its protein is CASSDYAGGEQYF.

The chain combines TRBV7-6 with TRBJ1-1, with D tentatively TRBD1 (5 bases). Germline values: CDR1 SGHVS, CDR2 FNYEAQ. The CDR3 sequence is 13 residues long. V shed 5 bases and J shed 1 base, with 8 bases lying between them. The CDR3 DNA is TGTGCCAGCAGCCTTGACAGGAACACTGAAGCTTTCTTT. It translates to CASSLDRNTEAFF.

The chain joins TRBV7-9 to TRBJ1-5; 9 positions match TRBD1. The germline V gene has CDR1 SEHNR and CDR2 FQNEAQ (reference sequence). The J segment lost 7 bases and the V segment lost 4 bases, leaving 14 bases of the junction unmatched. The length of the CDR3 is 17 residues. The DNA of the CDR3 is TGTGCCAGCAGCTCGACAGGGGGACAAGAGCCTGGCCAGCCCCAGCATTTT. It specifies CASSSTGGQEPGQPQHF.

J is TRBJ1-1 and V is TRBV4-3; the match to TRBD1 covers 9 bases. Unmatched junction bases numbered 2, after V lost 1 base and J lost 5 bases. The CDR3 totals 14 residues. Germline V lookup: CDR1 LGHNA, CDR2 YSLEER. The CDR3 region is CASSQGTGVTEAFF. In nucleotides, the CDR3 is TGCGCCAGCAGCCAAGGGACAGGGGTTACTGAAGCTTTCTTT.

Remarks on this clone: Other DNA variants within this sample encode the same CDR3. The gene calls are TRBV6-5 and TRBJ1-4, with 8 nucleotides matching TRBD1. Trimming at V came to 0 bases and at J to 8 bases, leaving 5 bases not matched to a gene. Per germline, CDR1 MNHEY and CDR2 SVGAGI. The CDR3 sequence is 15 residues long. The CDR3 DNA reads TGTGCCAGCAGTTACTCCGGGACAGGCCGGGAAAAACTGTTTTTT. It translates to CASSYSGTGREKLFF.

The rearrangement uses TRBV6-1 and TRBJ1-1; D ambiguous. CDR1 is MNHNS, CDR2 SASEGT, per germline. The CDR3 covers 12 residues. V was pared by 4 bases and J by 1 base, with 4 bases between. The DNA of the CDR3 is TGTGCCAGCAGTGGTCGGAACACTGAAGCTTTCTTT. Its protein product is CASSGRNTEAFF.

The chain links TRBV19 to TRBJ2-2, with 11 bases lining up with TRBD2. The CDR3 is made up of 16 amino acids. V gave up 5 bases and J gave up 3 bases; unmatched junction bases: 5. Germline values: CDR1 LNHDA, CDR2 SQIVND (reference sequence). The CDR3 coding sequence is TGTGCCAGTAGTGATCCGGGACTAGCGGACACCGGGGAGCTGTTTTTT. Its protein is CASSDPGLADTGELFF.

V usage is TRBV7-3 and J usage is TRBJ2-3; maybe TRBD1 (8 bases). The germline V gene has CDR1 SGHTA and CDR2 FQGTGA. The CDR3 covers 17 residues. Trimming removed 4 bases from V and 0 bases from J, with 17 bases in between. CDR3 sequence: CASSSQGGLTSTDTQYF. The CDR3 DNA follows: TGTGCCAGCAGCTCACAGGGGGGGCTAACTAGCACAGATACGCAGTATTTT.

The genes are TRBV30 and TRBJ1-4, with a possible D match to TRBD1 (6 bases). V lost 2 bases, J lost 8 bases, and 15 bases lay in between. This CDR3 contains 14 residues. Germline V gene sequence: CDR1 GTSNPN, CDR2 SVGIG (reference sequence). The DNA of the CDR3 is TGTGCCTGGAGTCGGGCAGGGGCGGAGGAAAAACTGTTTTTT. This encodes CAWSRAGAEEKLFF.

The rearrangement uses TRBV29-1 and TRBJ1-2; 10 bases map to TRBD1. Germline CDR1 is SQVTM and CDR2 is ANQGSEA. This CDR3 contains 15 residues. Trimming at V came to 5 bases and at J to 8 bases, leaving 14 bases not matched to a gene. Here the CDR3 DNA reads TGCAGCGTTCGTTACGTAGGGACAGGGGTTGACGGCTACACCTTC. Translating gives CSVRYVGTGVDGYTF.

The chain links TRBV6-1 to TRBJ2-2, with 7 bases matching TRBD2. CDR3 length: 15 amino acids. Germline CDR1 MNHNS, CDR2 SASEGT. The J segment lost 1 base and the V segment lost 5 bases, leaving 4 bases of the junction unmatched. Written as DNA, the CDR3 is TGTGCCAGCAGTCGGCTAGCGGTGAACACCGGGGAGCTGTTTTTT. This translates into CASSRLAVNTGELFF.

The DNA for the CDR3 is TGCGCCAGCACAACCGGGGTCTTCGAGGGAAACACCATATATTTT. Translating it yields CASTTGVFEGNTIYF. The chain couples TRBV10-2 to TRBJ1-3, with no clear D. The V end was cut by 7 bases, the J end by 4 bases, with 17 bases between. Germline loops: CDR1 WSHSY, CDR2 SAAADI. The CDR3 sequence is 15 residues long.

This chain connects TRBV11-3 to TRBJ2-1; D is uncertain. V was cut by 4 bases and J by 6 bases, with 4 bases left in between. The CDR3 contains 11 residues. Germline lookup yields CDR1 SGHNT and CDR2 YENEEA. The CDR3 region is CASSSGNEQFF. The CDR3 DNA is TGTGCCAGCAGCTCAGGCAATGAGCAGTTCTTC.

The chain joins TRBV11-2 to TRBJ1-1, with D uncertain. The V end lost 1 base, the J end lost 3 bases, and 9 bases lay between the germline ends. CDR1 and CDR2 (germline): SGHAT, FQNNGV. The CDR3 loop spans 14 amino acids. The CDR3 here is CASSLGLGDTEAFF. CDR3 nucleotides: TGTGCCAGCAGCTTAGGGCTCGGGGACACTGAAGCTTTCTTT.